The clone carrying this T cell receptor (beta chain) has a count of ten or more. What it recognizes is unknown. The sample originates from a study of T-cell reconstitution after alpha-beta-depleted transplantation in children. The CDR3 extends over 12 amino acids. Trimming removed 9 bases at V and 9 bases at J, with 15 bases between. Germline V gives CDR1 MNHNY, CDR2 SVGAGI (reference sequence). General study findings and limits: After one year, T-cell counts and TCRbeta diversity mostly came from new T cells.

Unique molecular identifiers were incorporated into the prepared TCRbeta library. TCRdb processed the PCR reads anew with MiXCR; each CDR3 protein has one entry. The sample has around 270,000 distinct CDR3 sequences; almost 8% are singletons. Sequencing used peripheral blood, obtained 360 days after TCRalphabeta/CD19-depleted stem cell transplant. The rearrangement joins TRBV6-6 to TRBJ1-5; D perhaps matches TRBD1 (6 bases). The receptor comes from a female patient aged 2-10 years who had a stem cell transplant for Fanconi anemia, so the T cells may come from the graft donor. DNA of the CDR3: TGTGCCAGTGATAGGGGGGATACGCCCCAGCATTTT. Its translation is CASDRGDTPQHF.